This TCR beta chain was recovered during a study of Graves' ophthalmopathy and Graves' hyperthyroidism (dated by TCRdb to between 2017 and 2018). Regarding the complete study: Peripheral blood was collected at initial diagnosis, prior to any treatment. To explore V-J signatures that separate ophthalmopathy from hyperthyroidism, a discovery set of approximately 100 patients was enrolled, consisting of more than 40 with ophthalmopathy and approximately 60 with stable hyperthyroidism. Once sampling was done, hyperthyroidism patients were given methimazole at a starting dose of 30 mg daily, while ophthalmopathy patients were given high-dose intravenous methylprednisolone. In five or six hyperthyroidism patients, the T-cell repertoires found in thyroid tissue were compared with those found in blood. In total, 120 to 150 blood samples were TCR-sequenced: under 45 ophthalmopathy, over 70 hyperthyroidism and about 17 hyperthyroidism-to-ophthalmopathy patients. The independent validation cohort included approximately 19 hyperthyroidism patients plus 17 patients who later progressed from hyperthyroidism to ophthalmopathy. TCR beta repertoire signatures were used to distinguish Graves' ophthalmopathy from Graves' hyperthyroidism and to predict progression to ophthalmopathy. Study-level results and caveats: Sample size was not statistically predetermined, and group allocation was not concealed from the investigators. In validation, the model predicted ophthalmopathy progression with about 70% sensitivity and roughly 72% specificity; 12 predicted patients were CT-confirmed with GO in a median of approximately six months. Among expanded thyroid clonotypes with frequency above 0.001, most also showed up in blood, which suggests that blood repertoires may reflect the thyroid immune response. In cross-validation, the 13-signature model distinguished ophthalmopathy from stable hyperthyroidism with less than 90% sensitivity and 81.08% specificity, while in the test set the corresponding values were roughly 80% and 75%.

Ophthalmopathy patients had moderately to severely active disease, Clinical Activity Score of at least 3, NOSPECS grade of at least 4, and disease duration under 3 months. Patients with other autoimmune diseases, uncontrolled infections, pregnancy or lactation were excluded from the study. Diagnosis was based on clinical symptoms, serum thyroxine, TRAb, thyroid ultrasound and orbital computed tomography. Ficoll-Paque density gradient centrifugation was used to isolate PBMCs from around 10 ml of fresh peripheral blood. Trizol reagent was used to extract the total RNA, and its quality was then checked on an Agilent 2100 Bioanalyzer. For repertoire sequencing, TCR beta CDR3 regions were amplified from RNA transcripts. A first-round RT-PCR used HTBI primers with the Qiagen OneStep RT-PCR kit, followed by a second-round multiplex PCR, size selection and purification. Libraries were sequenced on an Illumina HiSeq2000 using paired-end 100 bp reads. From the authors' description of their analysis: Reads were processed with SOAPnuke, discarding reads with adapters, uncalled bases, mean Phred below 15, or no exact constant-primer or identifier match. COPE v1.2.5 was used to merge the high-quality paired reads. Unique nucleotide sequences were defined as clonotypes and aligned to IMGT TRB V, D and J references using MiTCR v1.1. The analysis was limited to V-J combinations with a frequency above 0.0001, which together covered just over 98% of the repertoires. For each V-J combination, a TCR clonal expansion and chaos score was defined as F50 clonal expansion divided by the chaos observed in the TCRdist matrix. Welch's t-statistics and random forest were used to narrow the features down to approximately 13 V-J combinations, which were then fed into a naive Bayes classifier. The similarity between thyroid and blood repertoires was quantified using the Morisita-Horn index. TCRdb trimmed public reads at Q25 via fastp, called clones via MiXCR and kept in-frame beta chains. All rows with the same CDR3 protein become a single entry with the most common DNA and genes. The V and J calls reflect TCRdb's pipeline rather than the authors' work. This sample lists 300,000 to 350,000 distinct CDR3 sequences; about 17% were detected once. The ten biggest clones cover 9% to 15% of the sample.

This clonotype was picked up many times. Its antigen is currently not known. Base-call qualities are not available, and no considerably larger clone is one nucleotide away. Cut back by 0 bases and 7 bases, the V and J ends lie 7 bases apart. Sequences SGHAT (CDR1) and FQNNGV (CDR2) are obtained from the germline V gene. The CDR3 holds 12 amino acids from the cysteine to the phenylalanine. Only CDR3 DNA remains: 36 bases, in frame from the first base. This chain is built from TRBV11-2 and TRBJ2-7; the D gene assignment is ambiguous. This clonotype was sampled from an adult man with Graves' ophthalmopathy. The material sequenced was peripheral blood. The CDR3 region has the sequence CASSLDLGEQYF. The nucleotide sequence reads as follows: TGTGCCAGCAGCTTAGATCTGGGAGAGCAGTACTTC.